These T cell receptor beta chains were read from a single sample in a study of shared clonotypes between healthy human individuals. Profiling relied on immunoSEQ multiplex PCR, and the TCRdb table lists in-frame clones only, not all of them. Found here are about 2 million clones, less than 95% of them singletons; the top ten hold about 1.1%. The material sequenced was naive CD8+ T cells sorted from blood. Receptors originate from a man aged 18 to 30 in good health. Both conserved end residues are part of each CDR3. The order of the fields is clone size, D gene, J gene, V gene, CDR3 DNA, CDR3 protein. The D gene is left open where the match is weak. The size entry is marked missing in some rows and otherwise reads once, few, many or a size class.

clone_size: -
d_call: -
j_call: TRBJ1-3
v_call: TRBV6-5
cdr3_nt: TGTGCCAGCAGTTACTCGAGGGGTAGTGGAAACACCATATATTTT
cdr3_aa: CASSYSRGSGNTIYF

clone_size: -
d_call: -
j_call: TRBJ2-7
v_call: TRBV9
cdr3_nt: TGTGCCAGCAGCGTAGTCGATTACGCCTACGAGCAGTACTTC
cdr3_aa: CASSVVDYAYEQYF

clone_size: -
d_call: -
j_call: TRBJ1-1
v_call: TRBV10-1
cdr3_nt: TGCGCCAGCAATGACGAACAGGGAGAAGCTTTCTTT
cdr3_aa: CASNDEQGEAFF

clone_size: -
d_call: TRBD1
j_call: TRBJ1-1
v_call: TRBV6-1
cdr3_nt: TGTGCCAGCATGTGGCAGGGGGACACTGAAGCTTTCTTT
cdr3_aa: CASMWQGDTEAFF

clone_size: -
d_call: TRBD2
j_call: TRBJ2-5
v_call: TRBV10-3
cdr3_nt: TGTGCCATCAGTGAGCCCGGACTAGCGGGGACAGAGACCCAGTACTTC
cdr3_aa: CAISEPGLAGTETQYF

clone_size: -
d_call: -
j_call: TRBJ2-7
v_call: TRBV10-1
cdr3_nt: TGCGCCAGCAGTCCCGGGACGGTCTCCTACGAGCAGTACTTC
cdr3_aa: CASSPGTVSYEQYF

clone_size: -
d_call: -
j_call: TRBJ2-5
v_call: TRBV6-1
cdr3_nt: TGTGCCACCCAACCAGGGATGAGCCGAGAGACCCAGTACTTC
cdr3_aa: CATQPGMSRETQYF

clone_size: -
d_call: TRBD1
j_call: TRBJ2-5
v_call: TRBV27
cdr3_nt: TGTGCCAGCAAGACAGGGGCGGCCGGAGAGACCCAGTACTTC
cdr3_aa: CASKTGAAGETQYF

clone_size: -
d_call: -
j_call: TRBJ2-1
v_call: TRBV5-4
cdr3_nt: TGTGCCAGCAGCCTAGAGAACCTTGGTGGGGAGCAGTTCTTC
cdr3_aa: CASSLENLGGEQFF

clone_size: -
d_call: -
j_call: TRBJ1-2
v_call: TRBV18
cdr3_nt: TGTGCCAGCTCATCCACCGACGTACCCGGACATAGAAACTATGGCTACACCTTC
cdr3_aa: CASSSTDVPGHRNYGYTF

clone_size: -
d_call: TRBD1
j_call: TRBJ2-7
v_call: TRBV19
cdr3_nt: TGTGCCAGTGAGGCTTCCGGGACAGGGTACTACGAGCAGTACTTC
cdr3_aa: CASEASGTGYYEQYF

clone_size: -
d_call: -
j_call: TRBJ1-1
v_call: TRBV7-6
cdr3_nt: TGTGCCAGCAGCCCTGTCCCGAGCCCAAACACTGAAGCTTTCTTT
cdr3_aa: CASSPVPSPNTEAFF

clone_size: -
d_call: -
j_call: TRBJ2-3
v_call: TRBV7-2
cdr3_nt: TGTGCCAGCAGCTTAGACTGGGGCGCAGATACGCAGTATTTT
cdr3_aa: CASSLDWGADTQYF

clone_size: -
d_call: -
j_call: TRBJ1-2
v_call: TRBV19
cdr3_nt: TGTGCCAGTAGTATAGTCTCCAGGGTCTATGGCTACACCTTC
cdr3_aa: CASSIVSRVYGYTF

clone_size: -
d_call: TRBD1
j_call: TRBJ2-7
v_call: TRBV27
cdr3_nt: TGTGCCAGCAGTTCTAAGGGACAGGGGAGTGACTACGAGCAGTACTTC
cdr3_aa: CASSSKGQGSDYEQYF

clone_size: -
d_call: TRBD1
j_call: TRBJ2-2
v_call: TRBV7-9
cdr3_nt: TGTGCCAGCAGCTCCCCCGGACAGGGGGCCACCGGGGAGCTGTTTTTT
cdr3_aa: CASSSPGQGATGELFF

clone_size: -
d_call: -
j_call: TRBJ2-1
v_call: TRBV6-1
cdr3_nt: TGTGCCAGCAGTGAAGCGCTCGTAGCCTCCTACAATGAGCAGTTCTTC
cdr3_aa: CASSEALVASYNEQFF

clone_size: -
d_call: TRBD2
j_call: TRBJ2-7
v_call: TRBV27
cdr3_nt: TGTGCCAGCAGTTTCTCGAGCGGGAGCCTAACCTACGAGCAGTACTTC
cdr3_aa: CASSFSSGSLTYEQYF

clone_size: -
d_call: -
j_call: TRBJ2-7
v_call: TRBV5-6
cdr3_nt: TGTGCCAGCAGCTTCAGTTCCTACGAGCAGTACTTC
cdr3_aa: CASSFSSYEQYF

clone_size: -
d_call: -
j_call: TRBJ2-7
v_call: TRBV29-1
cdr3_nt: TGCAGCGTCGCTACCTCGGGTCATGGGCAGTACTTC
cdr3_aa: CSVATSGHGQYF

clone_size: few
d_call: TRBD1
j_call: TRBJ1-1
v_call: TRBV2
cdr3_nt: TGTGCCAGCAGCTACCCGGACAGGTCTCTGACTGAAGCTTTCTTT
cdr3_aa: CASSYPDRSLTEAFF

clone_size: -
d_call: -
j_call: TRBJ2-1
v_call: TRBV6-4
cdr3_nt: TGTGCCAGCAATGAGCAGTTCTTC
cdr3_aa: CASNEQFF

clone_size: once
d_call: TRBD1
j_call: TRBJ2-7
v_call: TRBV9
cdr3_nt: TGTGCCAGCAGCGTAGGGGGGACAGGCACCCACGAGCAGTACTTC
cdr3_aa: CASSVGGTGTHEQYF

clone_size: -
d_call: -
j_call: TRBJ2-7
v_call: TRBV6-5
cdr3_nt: TGTGCCAGCAGTTCGTCTAGGCAGGGTGCCTACGAGCAGTACTTC
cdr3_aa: CASSSSRQGAYEQYF

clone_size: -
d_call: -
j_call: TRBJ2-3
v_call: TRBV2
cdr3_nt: TGTGCCAGCAAGAACAGCGGAGGGGACACAGATACGCAGTATTTT
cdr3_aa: CASKNSGGDTDTQYF

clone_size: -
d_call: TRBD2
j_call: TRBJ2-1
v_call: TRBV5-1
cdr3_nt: TGCGCCAGCAGCTTGGTGCCTAGCGGGAGTCGGAATGAGCAGTTCTTC
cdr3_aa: CASSLVPSGSRNEQFF

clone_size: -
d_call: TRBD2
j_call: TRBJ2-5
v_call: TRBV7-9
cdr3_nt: TGTGCCAGCAGCACTCCGGGACTAGCGGGGGAAGGGGAGACCCAGTACTTC
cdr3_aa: CASSTPGLAGEGETQYF

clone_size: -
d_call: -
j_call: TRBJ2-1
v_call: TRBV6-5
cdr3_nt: TGTGCCAGCTTCACACCCCCCGATGAGCAGTTCTTC
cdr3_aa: CASFTPPDEQFF

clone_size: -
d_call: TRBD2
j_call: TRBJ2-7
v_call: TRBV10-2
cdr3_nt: TGCGCCAGCAGTGAAGTCGGGGGAGGGCCGTACGAGCAGTACTTC
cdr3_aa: CASSEVGGGPYEQYF

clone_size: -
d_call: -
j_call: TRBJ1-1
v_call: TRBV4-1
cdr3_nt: TGCGCCAGCAGCCAAGAAAGGGGCGGAGGGACTGAAGCTTTCTTT
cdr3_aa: CASSQERGGGTEAFF

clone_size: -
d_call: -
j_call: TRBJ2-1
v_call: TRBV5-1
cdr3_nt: TGCGCCAGCAGCTGGGACGGACTTTCCTACAATGAGCAGTTCTTC
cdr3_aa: CASSWDGLSYNEQFF

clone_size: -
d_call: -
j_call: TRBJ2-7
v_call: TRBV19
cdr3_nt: TGTGCCAGCACTGGGGAGGTGGGGTTTTCCTACGAGCAGTACTTC
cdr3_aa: CASTGEVGFSYEQYF

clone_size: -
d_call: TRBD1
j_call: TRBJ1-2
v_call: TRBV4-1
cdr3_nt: TGCGCCAGCAGCCAAATGATAGGGGGCAACTATGGCTACACCTTC
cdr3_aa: CASSQMIGGNYGYTF

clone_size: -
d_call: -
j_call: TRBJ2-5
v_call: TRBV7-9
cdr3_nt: TGTGCCAGCAGCTCTCGGGACGGAAAGACCGAAGAGACCCAGTACTTC
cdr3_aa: CASSSRDGKTEETQYF

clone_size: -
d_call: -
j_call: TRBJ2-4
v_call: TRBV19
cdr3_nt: TGTGCCAGTAGTATAGATCTGGAATCCTGGACCAAAAACATTCAGTACTTC
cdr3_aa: CASSIDLESWTKNIQYF

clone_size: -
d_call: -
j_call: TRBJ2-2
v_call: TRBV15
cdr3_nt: TGTGCCACAGTCCCTCTTGGGGGCACGAACACCGGGGAGCTGTTTTTT
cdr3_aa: CATVPLGGTNTGELFF

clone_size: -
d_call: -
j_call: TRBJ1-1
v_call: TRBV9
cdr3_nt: TGTGCCAGCAGCTTTCGTTCAGGGACTGAAGCTTTCTTT
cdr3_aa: CASSFRSGTEAFF

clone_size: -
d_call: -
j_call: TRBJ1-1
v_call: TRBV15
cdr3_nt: TGTGCCACCAGCAGAGATAGAACAGGGACACGTGAAGCTTTCTTT
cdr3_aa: CATSRDRTGTREAFF

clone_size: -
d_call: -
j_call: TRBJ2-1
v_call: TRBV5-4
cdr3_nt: TGTGCCAGCAGCTCACACAATGAGCAGTTCTTC
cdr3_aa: CASSSHNEQFF

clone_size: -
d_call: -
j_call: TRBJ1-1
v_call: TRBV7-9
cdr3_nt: TGTGCCAGCAGCCCCCGACCGTGGACGGAAAGGGCGACTGAAGCTTTCTTT
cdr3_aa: CASSPRPWTERATEAFF

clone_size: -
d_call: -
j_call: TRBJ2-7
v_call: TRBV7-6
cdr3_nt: TGTGCCAGCAGCTCCTCCCCCTACGAGCAGTACTTC
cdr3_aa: CASSSSPYEQYF

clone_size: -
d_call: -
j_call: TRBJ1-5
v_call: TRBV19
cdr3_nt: TGTGCCAGTACCGAACGGGGGGCAGGGAGTCGGCCCCAGCATTTT
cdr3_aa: CASTERGAGSRPQHF

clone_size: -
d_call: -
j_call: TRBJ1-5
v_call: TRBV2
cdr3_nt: TGTGCCAGCACACCCCATAGCAATCAGCCCCAGCATTTT
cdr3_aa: CASTPHSNQPQHF

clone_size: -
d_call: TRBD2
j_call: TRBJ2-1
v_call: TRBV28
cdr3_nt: TGTGCCAGCAGTTTTCGGACTAGCGGGGGCCCCCTTCGGTTCTTC
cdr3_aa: CASSFRTSGGPLRFF

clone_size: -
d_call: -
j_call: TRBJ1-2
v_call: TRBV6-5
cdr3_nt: TGTGCCAGCAGTTACTCGCCAGTCCCCAGTGACTATGGCTACACCTTC
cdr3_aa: CASSYSPVPSDYGYTF

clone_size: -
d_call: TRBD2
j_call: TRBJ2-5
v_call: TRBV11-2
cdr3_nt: TGTGCCAGCAGCCCCTTCCCATCGAGCGGGGGGGAGACCCAGTACTTC
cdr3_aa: CASSPFPSSGGETQYF

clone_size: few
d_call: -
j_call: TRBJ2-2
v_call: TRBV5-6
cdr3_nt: TGTGCCAGCAGCTGGACAGTGAACACCGGGGAGCTGTTTTTT
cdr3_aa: CASSWTVNTGELFF

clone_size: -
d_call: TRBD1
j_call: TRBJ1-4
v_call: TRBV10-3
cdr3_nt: TGTGCCATCAGTGAGGAGACAGGGGGTAATGAAAAACTGTTTTTT
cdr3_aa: CAISEETGGNEKLFF

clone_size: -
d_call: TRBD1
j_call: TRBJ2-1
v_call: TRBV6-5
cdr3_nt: TGTGCCAGCAATATCGCAGGGGGCTCCGGCAATGAGCAGTTCTTC
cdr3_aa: CASNIAGGSGNEQFF

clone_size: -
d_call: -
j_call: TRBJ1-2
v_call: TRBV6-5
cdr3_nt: TGTGCCAGCCGTGGGGTTGAAGGGCGCAATGGCTACACCTTC
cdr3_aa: CASRGVEGRNGYTF

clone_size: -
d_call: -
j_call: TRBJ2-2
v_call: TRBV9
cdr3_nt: TGTGCCAGCAGCTCCCTAGTGGGATGGGGCACCGGGGAGCTGTTTTTT
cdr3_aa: CASSSLVGWGTGELFF

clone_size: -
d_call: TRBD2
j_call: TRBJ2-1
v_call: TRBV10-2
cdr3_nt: TGCGCCAGCAGCCTCGGACTAGGCGGACCCTACAATGAGCAGTTCTTC
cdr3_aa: CASSLGLGGPYNEQFF

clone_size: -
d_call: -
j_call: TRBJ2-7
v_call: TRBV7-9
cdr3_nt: TGTGCCAGCAGCTTAAATCCTGGCCAGAACTACGAGCAGTACTTC
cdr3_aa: CASSLNPGQNYEQYF

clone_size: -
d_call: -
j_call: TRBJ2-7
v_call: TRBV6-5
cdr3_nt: TGTGCCAGCAGTTACTACGGGGGTTTCTCCTACGAGCAGTACTTC
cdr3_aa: CASSYYGGFSYEQYF

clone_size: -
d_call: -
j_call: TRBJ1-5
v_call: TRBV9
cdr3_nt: TGTGCCAGCAGCCCCGGAGGGGCAGTCAATCAGCCCCAGCATTTT
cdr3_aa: CASSPGGAVNQPQHF

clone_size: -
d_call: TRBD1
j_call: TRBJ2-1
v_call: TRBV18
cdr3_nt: TGTGCCAGCTCACCAGAGACAGGGGTGGTGGAGGAGCAGTTCTTC
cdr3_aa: CASSPETGVVEEQFF